The 31 T cell receptor beta chains in this list originate from one sample, sequenced in a study of identical twins. TCRdb re-called the 5' RACE reads with MiXCR, one entry per CDR3 protein. Of under 1 million distinct CDR3 sequences detected, 12% appear once; the ten largest clones hold roughly 1.6%. This sample was shared with a second study, whose subject was yellow fever vaccine responses in identical twins.

Specimen: PBMCs. Receptors were obtained from a woman younger than 35 in good health.

The V and J genes are TRBV6-2 or TRBV6-3 and TRBJ1-2, with a possible D match to TRBD1 (5 bases). CDR3 size: 16 residues. Between the trimmed V and J ends, which lost 5 bases and 7 bases, there was a span of 23 bases. From germline, CDR1 is MNHEY and CDR2 SVGEGT. The CDR3 spells CASSKPQLRDPFGYTF. CDR3 coding DNA: TGTGCCAGCAGTAAACCACAGCTCCGGGACCCCTTTGGCTACACCTTC.

The sample holds many counts of this clonotype. V gene TRBV29-1 combines with J gene TRBJ1-5; the D is unclear. V lost 5 bases to trimming and J lost 0 bases, with 11 bases between them. There are 14 residues in the CDR3. Germline assignment: CDR1 SQVTM and CDR2 ANQGSEA. The CDR3 DNA follows: TGCAGCGTTTCTTCCACTAATAGCAATCAGCCCCAGCATTTT. Protein product: CSVSSTNSNQPQHF.

The CDR3 nucleotides read TGTGCCAGTAGTGTCTTACAGGGGGCGGGATACGAGCAGTACTTC. Its protein product is CASSVLQGAGYEQYF. The chain has TRBV19 and TRBJ2-7; 9 bases map to TRBD1. The trim removed 5 bases at V and 4 bases at J, leaving 9 bases unmatched. This CDR3 has 15 residues. Germline V gene sequence: CDR1 LNHDA, CDR2 SQIVND (reference sequence).

The genes are TRBV6-1 and TRBJ1-5; D might be TRBD1 (6 bases). This CDR3 spans 14 amino acids. Trimming pared 6 bases from V and 5 bases from J, leaving 14 bases between. Germline V CDR1 and CDR2: MNHNS, SASEGT. The CDR3 loop reads CASSPGAIDQPQHF. CDR3 in DNA: TGTGCCAGCAGCCCGGGGGCCATCGATCAGCCCCAGCATTTT.

The V gene is TRBV7-9, the J gene TRBJ2-3; the match to TRBD2 covers 12 bases. The germline gives CDR1 SEHNR, CDR2 FQNEAQ (reference sequence). V shed 1 base and J 6 bases; nucleotides not matched to a gene: 5. The length of the CDR3 is 16 residues. The CDR3 DNA sequence: TGTGCCAGCAGCTTAGAGGCGACTAGCGGGGGTGATACGCAGTATTTT. It yields the protein CASSLEATSGGDTQYF. The full variable domain, in which reference TRBV7-9 and TRBJ2-3 provide the parts outside the CDR3, is DTGVSQNPRHKITKRGQNVTFRCDPISEHNRLYWYRQTLGQGPEFLTYFQNEAQLEKSRLLSDRFSAERPKGSFSTLEIQRTEQGDSAMYLCASSLEATSGGDTQYFGPGTRLTVL.

Ten or more counts support this clonotype. The gene calls are TRBV12-3 or TRBV12-4 and TRBJ1-2, with D perhaps TRBD1 (5 bases). The CDR3 length is 13 residues. Trimming cost V 3 bases and J 5 bases, with 10 bases left between them. Here the CDR3 reads CASSLGETYGYTF. Here the CDR3 DNA reads TGTGCCAGCAGTTTGGGGGAAACTTATGGCTACACCTTC.

This clonotype was observed many times. The chain uses TRBV15 and TRBJ2-2; no reliable D call. Trimming took 1 base from V and 3 from J, leaving 6 bases between them. The CDR3 is 14 amino acids. Germline CDR1 is LNHNV and CDR2 is YYDKDF (reference sequence). Written as DNA, the CDR3 is TGTGCCACCAGCAGAGCAAGGGACACCGGGGAGCTGTTTTTT. This gives the protein CATSRARDTGELFF.

This clonotype occurred many times. The chain employs TRBV3-1 and TRBJ1-3, with D perhaps TRBD1 (6 bases). The germline CDR1 and CDR2 sequences are LGHDT and YNNKEL (reference sequence). V dropped 0 bases and J dropped 0 bases, with 9 bases sitting between them. The CDR3 loop spans 16 amino acids. CDR3 loop: CASSQEGQFSGNTIYF. The DNA for the CDR3 is TGTGCCAGCAGCCAAGAGGGACAATTCTCTGGAAACACCATATATTTT.

The chain links TRBV5-1 to TRBJ2-5; D remains unclear. The germline CDR1 and CDR2 sequences are SGHRS and YFSETQ. Trimming took off 1 base at V and 5 bases at J, with 9 bases between the two ends. This CDR3 is 13 amino acids long. The CDR3 coding sequence is TGCGCCAGCAGCTTGCCAGCGTGGGAGACCCAGTACTTC. Its translation is CASSLPAWETQYF.

The chain combines TRBV28 with TRBJ2-1; 7 positions match TRBD1. The J segment lost 7 bases and the V segment lost 4 bases, leaving 10 bases of the junction unmatched. Germline loops: CDR1 MDHEN, CDR2 SYDVKM. The CDR3 consists of 15 residues. For the CDR3, the DNA is TGTGCCAGCAGTTCTGGACAGGCCAGAAATAATGAGCAGTTCTTC. The encoded protein is CASSSGQARNNEQFF.

This clonotype came up a few times. J is TRBJ2-7 and V is TRBV10-3, with 8 bases lining up with TRBD1. Germline lookup yields CDR1 ENHRY and CDR2 SYGVKD. The CDR3 covers 14 residues. Unmatched junction bases numbered 7, after V lost 5 bases and J lost 4 bases. The CDR3 reads CAISPGQVMYEQYF. In nucleotides, the CDR3 is TGTGCCATCAGTCCGGGACAGGTGATGTACGAGCAGTACTTC.

This clonotype appeared a few times. The chain is built from TRBV10-3 and TRBJ2-7; 8 bases line up with TRBD2. There are 16 residues in the CDR3. CDR1 and CDR2 from the germline V gene are ENHRY and SYGVKD. Losses at the gene ends were 6 bases for V and 3 bases for J; bases not matched to a gene: 13. CDR3 loop: CAISSPVAGGLYEQYF. The CDR3 region has the DNA TGTGCCATCAGCTCACCCGTGGCGGGGGGACTCTACGAGCAGTACTTC.

The table lists this clonotype with many counts. The genes are TRBV20-1 and TRBJ2-5, with 7 positions matching TRBD2. Germline V gene data show CDR1 as DFQATT and CDR2 as SNEGSKA (reference sequence). The CDR3 contains 14 residues. CDR3 residues: CSPFGVAGDETQYF. Written as DNA, the CDR3 is TGCAGCCCTTTCGGGGTAGCGGGTGACGAGACCCAGTACTTC.

The J gene is TRBJ2-1, the V gene TRBV2, with a weak D call TRBD2 (6 bases). Germline V gene lookup returns CDR1 SNHLY and CDR2 FYNNEI. The CDR3 is 15 residues long. The germline V and J ends were trimmed by 11 bases and 3 bases, with 20 bases remaining between them. CDR3 region: CAGTLDYSSYNEQFF. In DNA form, the CDR3 reads TGTGCCGGCACCTTGGACTATAGCAGCTACAATGAGCAGTTCTTC.

The gene calls are TRBV18 and TRBJ2-5; D not certain. The V gene lost 3 bases and the J gene lost 0 bases, with 8 bases spanning the gap. The CDR3 loop spans 14 amino acids. Per the germline V gene, CDR1 is KGHSH and CDR2 is LQKENI. CDR3 in DNA: TGTGCCAGCTCACCCAACTCGTACCAAGAGACCCAGTACTTC. It encodes CASSPNSYQETQYF.

The rearrangement links TRBV4-1 to TRBJ2-1; the D is unclear. Trimming took 4 bases from V and 6 from J, leaving 16 bases between them. The CDR3 loop spans 15 amino acids. The germline V gene has CDR1 MGHRA and CDR2 YSYEKL. CDR3 sequence (DNA): TGCGCCAGCAGCCGCCTTCGGACGCAGAGCAATGAGCAGTTCTTC. It specifies CASSRLRTQSNEQFF.

This clonotype was recorded a few times. The chain uses TRBV5-5 and TRBJ2-3; TRBD1 matches at 9 bases. The germline CDR1 and CDR2 sequences are SGHKS and YYEKEE (reference sequence). V gave up 7 bases and J gave up 4 bases; unmatched junction bases: 7. The CDR3 runs 14 residues. CDR3 in amino acids: CASHTGGIADTQYF. CDR3 nucleotides: TGTGCCAGCCACACAGGGGGCATTGCAGATACGCAGTATTTT.

The V and J genes are TRBV7-3 and TRBJ2-3; TRBD2 agrees at 8 bases. The CDR3 extends over 14 amino acids. CDR1 is SGHTA, CDR2 FQGTGA, per germline. V was clipped by 4 bases and J by 5 bases; unmatched bases: 5. The CDR3 nucleotides read TGTGCCAGCAGCTCGGGACTAGGGATAGATACGCAGTATTTT. Amino acids: CASSSGLGIDTQYF.

The chain uses TRBV20-1 and TRBJ2-1; 11 bases line up with TRBD2. This CDR3 is 14 amino acids long. Per the germline V gene, CDR1 is DFQATT and CDR2 is SNEGSKA (reference sequence). Losses at the gene ends were 7 bases for V and 9 bases for J; bases not matched to a gene: 11. The CDR3 is CSVRGSGGAVEQFF. Here the CDR3 DNA reads TGCAGTGTCCGCGGTAGCGGGGGGGCCGTTGAGCAGTTCTTC.

This clonotype has a handful of counts. The chain recombines TRBV7-3 with TRBJ2-1; tentatively, D is TRBD1 or TRBD2 (6 bases each). CDR1 SGHTA and CDR2 FQGTGA come from the germline V gene. The CDR3 covers 16 residues. V was shortened by 6 bases and J by 8 bases, with 23 bases between the two germline ends. The CDR3 here is CASSRRRGDPGDEQFF. The CDR3 DNA reads as TGTGCCAGCAGTCGTAGAAGGGGGGACCCTGGAGATGAGCAGTTCTTC.

This clonotype was picked up a small number of times. This sequence joins TRBV2 and TRBJ1-2, with no clear D. The germline gives CDR1 SNHLY, CDR2 FYNNEI. V lost 6 bases and J 4 bases, leaving 12 bases between the germline ends. CDR3 size: 13 residues. The CDR3 loop reads CASSLDVIYGYTF. The DNA of the CDR3 is TGTGCCAGCAGCTTGGACGTGATCTATGGCTACACCTTC.

This chain connects TRBV10-2 to TRBJ2-7; 8 bases fit TRBD1. The CDR3 sequence is 14 residues long. The J segment lost 7 bases and the V segment lost 6 bases, leaving 11 bases of the junction unmatched. Germline CDR1 is WSHSY and CDR2 is SAAADI. CDR3 protein: CASSAGQGAWEQYV. The CDR3 coding sequence is TGCGCCAGCAGCGCCGGGCAGGGGGCTTGGGAGCAGTACGTC.

This clonotype occurred a few times. V gene TRBV6-6 combines with J gene TRBJ2-7; TRBD1 is a possible D gene (5 bases). Per the germline V gene, CDR1 is MNHNY and CDR2 is SVGAGI (reference sequence). V dropped 4 bases and J dropped 4 bases, with 11 bases sitting between them. The CDR3 runs 13 residues. The CDR3 sequence: CASSFRQSYEQYV. Written as DNA, the CDR3 is TGTGCCAGCAGTTTTAGACAGTCTTACGAGCAGTACGTC.

Points on this clonotype: A read error may account for a junction end that differs from germline. The chain joins TRBV20-1 to TRBJ1-1; 9 bases fit TRBD1. CDR1 and CDR2 from the germline V gene are DFQATT and SNEGSKA (reference sequence). The CDR3 spans 15 residues. The CDR3 bases are TGCAGTGCCTCCTCTAACAGGGGGCTGAACAGTGAAGCTTTCTTT. Translated, it gives CSASSNRGLNSEAFF.

This chain links TRBV5-1 with TRBJ2-3, with D perhaps matching TRBD1 (5 bases). V was shortened by 0 bases and J by 0 bases, with 14 bases between the two germline ends. Per the germline V gene, CDR1 is SGHRS and CDR2 is YFSETQ. This CDR3 is built from 17 residues. The chain's CDR3 is CASSLGTLILSTDTQYF. In nucleotides, the CDR3 is TGCGCCAGCAGCTTGGGGACACTGATACTTAGCACAGATACGCAGTATTTT.

This clonotype was seen only a few times. The J gene is TRBJ2-1, the V gene TRBV7-9, with TRBD2 matching 9 bases. The CDR3 spans 16 residues. The V and J ends lost 5 bases and 4 bases, in that order; junction bases with no gene match: 9. Per the germline V gene, CDR1 is SEHNR and CDR2 is FQNEAQ (reference sequence). The CDR3 loop reads CASSSASGTIYNEQFF. For the CDR3, the DNA is TGTGCCAGCAGCAGCGCTAGCGGGACGATTTACAATGAGCAGTTCTTC.

This chain uses TRBV5-1 with TRBJ2-7, with TRBD1 matching 10 bases. V was clipped by 4 bases and J by 0 bases; unmatched bases: 7. The germline V gene encodes CDR1 SGHRS and CDR2 YFSETQ. CDR3 size: 16 residues. The CDR3 DNA reads TGCGCCAGCAGCATAAGACAGGGGGCCAGCTCCTACGAGCAGTACTTC. Translating gives CASSIRQGASSYEQYF.

The chain is built from TRBV24-1 and TRBJ2-2; D remains ambiguous. The CDR3 extends over 13 amino acids. Germline V gene sequence: CDR1 KGHDR, CDR2 SFDVKD. V dropped 7 bases and J dropped 5 bases, with 10 bases sitting between them. As DNA, the CDR3 is TGTGCCACCAGGAAAGAGGCAACCGGGGAGCTGTTTTTT. As protein: CATRKEATGELFF.

This clonotype was counted at least ten times. The J gene is TRBJ2-5, the V gene TRBV12-3 or TRBV12-4; D unresolved. Trimming cost V 3 bases and J 1 base, with 9 bases left between them. The CDR3 consists of 14 residues. CDR3 DNA: TGTGCCAGCAGTTTCCTGGGTTCCCAAGAGACCCAGTACTTC. It is translated as CASSFLGSQETQYF.

The chain uses TRBV23-1 and TRBJ2-7; D possibly corresponds to TRBD1 (8 bases). TRBV23-1 is reported as an ORF; its role is uncertain. The germline V and J ends were trimmed by 7 bases and 1 base, with 14 bases remaining between them. The CDR3 is made up of 14 amino acids. For the CDR3, the DNA is TGCGCCAGCACACAGGGGGGGGGGTCCTACGAGCAGTACGTC. This sequence encodes CASTQGGGSYEQYV.

This clonotype was counted a few times. The V and J genes are TRBV12-3 or TRBV12-4 and TRBJ2-5; D gene ambiguous. The CDR3 sequence is 13 residues long. The germline V and J ends were trimmed by 3 bases and 2 bases, with 7 bases remaining between them. This CDR3 is CASSFSLQETQYF. The CDR3 bases are TGTGCCAGCAGTTTCAGTTTACAAGAGACCCAGTACTTC.